Below, 6 T cell receptor beta chains from the same sample are listed, as sequenced in a study of metastatic and nonmetastatic thyroid tumors. Each patient came to thyroid surgery without any prior treatment (of any kind). TCRdb re-analyzed the PCR reads through MiXCR. This sample has about 69,000 clones, with 12% to 15% found just once. Sequencing input: blood. Receptor source: a male donor with papillary thyroid cancer or a benign thyroid nodule (not recorded which). Some clones in this sample may be carry-over from other donors' samples.

Ten or more counts support this clone. The rearrangement uses TRBV19 and TRBJ2-3; 7 bases agree with TRBD2. The CDR3 is 16 residues long. V shed 4 bases, J shed 1 base, and the junction held 8 bases outside the gene matches. Germline CDR1 LNHDA, CDR2 SQIVND (reference sequence). The CDR3 DNA reads as TGTGCCAGTAGTAGTCTCGCGGGAGAGGGCACAGATACGCAGTATTTT. Amino acids: CASSSLAGEGTDTQYF.

This rearrangement joins TRBV12-3 or TRBV12-4 to TRBJ2-3; TRBD1 is a possible D gene (5 bases). CDR3 length: 15 residues. The V gene lost 4 bases and the J gene lost 1 base, with 12 bases spanning the gap. The CDR3 is CASSSGFAGTDTQYF. Here the CDR3 DNA reads TGTGCCAGCAGTTCAGGGTTCGCTGGCACAGATACGCAGTATTTT.

The count of this clone is one. One junction end does not reproduce the germline sequence, and a read error may be involved. The genes are TRBV7-6 and TRBJ2-6; the D gene could be TRBD1 or TRBD2 (5 bases each). The germline V gene encodes CDR1 SGHVS and CDR2 FNYEAQ. The CDR3 has 15 residues. This CDR3 is CASSLWVPGANVLTF. Written as DNA, the CDR3 is TGTGCCAGCAGCTTATGGGTGCCCGGGGCCAACGTCCTTACTTTC.

The V and J genes are TRBV20-1 and TRBJ1-1; D uncertain. Germline V gene sequence: CDR1 DFQATT, CDR2 SNEGSKA (reference sequence). This CDR3 region has 11 residues. The V gene lost 6 bases and the J gene lost 8 bases, with 13 bases spanning the gap. This CDR3 reads CSARTSVEAFF. CDR3 bases: TGCAGTGCCAGGACGTCAGTCGAAGCTTTCTTT.

The sample holds a few counts of this clone. This sequence joins TRBV24-1 and TRBJ2-1; 8 bases are a match to TRBD2. Germline V gene sequence: CDR1 KGHDR, CDR2 SFDVKD. The V gene end was trimmed by 0 bases and the J gene end by 8 bases; junction bases not matched to a gene: 8. The CDR3 has 16 amino acids. The CDR3 protein is CATSDLASGLSDEQFF. In nucleotides, the CDR3 is TGTGCCACCAGTGATTTGGCTAGCGGGCTAAGCGATGAGCAGTTCTTC.

This clone was detected many times. The rearrangement joins TRBV19 to TRBJ1-2, with D possibly TRBD1 on 5 matching bases. V was pared by 5 bases and J by 5 bases, with 12 bases between. CDR1 and CDR2 (germline): LNHDA, SQIVND (reference sequence). The CDR3 is 13 residues long. As DNA, the CDR3 is TGTGCCAGTAGTCAGCAGGGCTGGTATGGCTACACCTTC. Residues: CASSQQGWYGYTF.